The 29 T cell receptor beta chains below come from one sample, sequenced in a study of blood T cell repertoires in COVID-19. Clones were sequenced by immunoSEQ multiplex PCR, and TCRdb holds only the in-frame ones, with some missing. The repertoire consists of 60,000 to 70,000 clones, with less than 90% occurring once and the leading ten covering 7.5% to 9.5%. The specimen was peripheral blood. These receptors all come from a man aged 45-65 years with active COVID-19.

The chain employs TRBV19 and TRBJ2-2; the match to TRBD1 covers 10 bases. The trim removed 6 bases at V and 4 bases at J, leaving 8 bases unmatched. Germline V gene data show CDR1 as LNHDA and CDR2 as SQIVND (reference sequence). This CDR3 spans 16 amino acids. The CDR3 sequence is CASRPRGTGVTGELFF. The CDR3 DNA is TGTGCCAGTAGGCCTCGGGGGACAGGGGTCACCGGGGAGCTGTTTTTT.

This rearrangement joins TRBV5-1 to TRBJ2-7; D call uncertain. From germline, CDR1 is SGHRS and CDR2 YFSETQ. V lost 3 bases and J 4 bases, leaving 11 bases between the germline ends. This CDR3 has 13 amino acids. CDR3 loop: CASSYDIGYEQYF. DNA of the CDR3: TGCGCCAGCAGCTACGACATAGGTTACGAGCAGTACTTC.

The chain combines TRBV21-1 with TRBJ1-5; the table's D call of TRBD1 was not tested on the DNA. TRBV21-1 is designated a pseudogene. The CDR3 is made up of 18 amino acids. The CDR3 DNA reads TGTGCCAGCAGCAACACTTGTTATTGGGACAGGGGAGGTCAGCCCCAGCATTTT. Translating it yields CASSNTCYWDRGGQPQHF.

CDR3 region: CSVKEGGAHTEAFF. The CDR3 coding sequence is TGCAGCGTGAAGGAGGGGGGGGCCCACACTGAAGCTTTCTTT. The rearrangement uses TRBV29-1 and TRBJ1-1, with D possibly matching TRBD1 (6 bases). V was trimmed by 6 bases and J by 3 bases, leaving 17 bases between them. CDR3 length equals 14 residues. Germline values: CDR1 SQVTM, CDR2 ANQGSEA.

The chain combines TRBV5-1 with TRBJ2-7; D is perhaps TRBD2 (6 bases). The CDR3 runs to 12 residues. V lost 5 bases and J lost 1, with 7 bases in between. Per germline, CDR1 SGHRS and CDR2 YFSETQ. The CDR3 coding sequence is TGCGCCAGCAGGCGGGATTCCTACGAGCAGTACTTC. Translated: CASRRDSYEQYF.

The chain joins TRBV5-6 to TRBJ2-5; D may be TRBD2 (6 bases). V lost 1 base and J lost 4, with 17 bases in between. The CDR3 extends over 16 amino acids. Per germline, CDR1 SGHDT and CDR2 YYEEEE. CDR3 loop: CASSLWMGHGRETQYF. As DNA, the CDR3 is TGTGCCAGCAGCTTGTGGATGGGGCACGGGAGAGAGACCCAGTACTTC. The full variable domain, rest sourced from reference TRBV5-6 and TRBJ2-5, is DAGVTQSPTHLIKTRGQQVTLRCSPKSGHDTVSWYQQALGQGPQFIFQYYEEEERQRGNFPDRFSGHQFPNYSSELNVNALLLGDSALYLCASSLWMGHGRETQYFGPGTRLLVL.

This clone was detected only once. The V call is TRBV18, the J call TRBJ2-7, with TRBD2 identical over 10 bases. V was clipped by 2 bases and J by 4 bases; unmatched bases: 5. Germline V gene data show CDR1 as KGHSH and CDR2 as LQKENI. The CDR3 is 15 residues long. The CDR3 region has the DNA TGTGCCAGCTCACCAACCGGGACTAGCGTGTACGAGCAGTACTTC. It codes for CASSPTGTSVYEQYF.

The chain has TRBV30 and TRBJ2-3; a possible D gene is TRBD2 (5 bases). Trimming cost V 4 bases and J 2 bases, with 7 bases left between them. Germline V gives CDR1 GTSNPN, CDR2 SVGIG (reference sequence). This CDR3 has 12 amino acids. The CDR3 loop is CAWTTITDTQYF. The CDR3 nucleotides are TGTGCCTGGACGACTATCACAGATACGCAGTATTTT.

This chain connects TRBV7-8 to TRBJ2-7, with a possible D match to TRBD1 (6 bases). The CDR3 runs 15 residues. The V gene's germline CDR1 is SGHVS and CDR2 FQNEAQ. Trimming took off 5 bases at V and 0 bases at J, with 14 bases between the two ends. The CDR3 DNA follows: TGTGCCAGCAGCCCCAGGGGCATGGGCTCCTACGAGCAGTACTTC. Its translation: CASSPRGMGSYEQYF.

The chain employs TRBV21-1 and TRBJ2-1; TRBD2 reflects the table's D call only, with no check against the DNA. TRBV21-1 is labeled a pseudogene. The CDR3 is made up of 16 amino acids. CDR3 residues: CASFSPNSGRGNEQFF. DNA for the CDR3: TGTGCCAGCTTCTCCCCGAACAGCGGGAGAGGAAATGAGCAGTTCTTC.

The J gene is TRBJ1-2, the V gene TRBV7-9, with a possible D match to TRBD1 (6 bases). CDR1 is SEHNR and CDR2 is FQNEAQ in the germline V gene (reference sequence). The CDR3 contains 14 residues. Trimming removed 2 bases at V and 8 bases at J, with 15 bases between. The CDR3 nucleotides read TGTGCCAGCAGCTTAATGGGGGCTGAGTCCGGCTACACCTTC. It encodes CASSLMGAESGYTF. Together with reference TRBV7-9 and TRBJ1-2, the CDR3 gives the full variable domain: DTGVSQNPRHKITKRGQNVTFRCDPISEHNRLYWYRQTLGQGPEFLTYFQNEAQLEKSRLLSDRFSAERPKGSFSTLEIQRTEQGDSAMYLCASSLMGAESGYTFGSGTRLTVV.

The chain joins TRBV29-1 to TRBJ2-7; TRBD1 matches 11 bases. The ends lost 7 bases at V and 1 base at J; junction bases unmatched: 9. Germline V gives CDR1 SQVTM, CDR2 ANQGSEA. The CDR3 runs to 15 residues. The CDR3 region has the DNA TGCAGCGCCATACGTGGGACAGGGGGGTCCTACGAGCAGTACTTC. Translating it yields CSAIRGTGGSYEQYF.

The J gene is TRBJ1-2, the V gene TRBV30, with 7 positions matching TRBD1. J gave up 5 bases and V 3 bases, and 9 bases lay outside the gene matches. The germline V gene has CDR1 GTSNPN and CDR2 SVGIG (reference sequence). This CDR3 spans 14 amino acids. The CDR3 nucleotides are TGTGCCTGGAGAGGTCGAGCCAGGGGGTATGGCTACACCTTC. Translation: CAWRGRARGYGYTF.

The chain recombines TRBV4-2 with TRBJ1-2; 8 bases map to TRBD1. The CDR3 runs to 14 residues. CDR1 and CDR2 from the germline V gene are LGHNA and YNFKEQ. V lost 0 bases to trimming and J lost 6 bases; unmatched junction nucleotides: 3. The CDR3 protein is CASSQDDRGDGYTF. For the CDR3, the DNA is TGTGCCAGCAGCCAAGACGACAGGGGAGATGGCTACACCTTC.

This clone was detected once. The chain joins TRBV7-2 to TRBJ2-2; D gene unclear. The CDR3 is 14 residues long. With 1 base removed from V and 3 bases from J, the gap between germline ends came to 6 bases. Germline-derived CDR1 and CDR2 are SGHTA and FQGNSA. The CDR3 DNA sequence: TGTGCCAGCAGCTTAGACTCCCACACCGGGGAGCTGTTTTTT. Translated, it gives CASSLDSHTGELFF.

The sample holds a few counts of this clone. The chain couples TRBV24-1 to TRBJ1-2; D is ambiguous. Trimming pared 1 base from V and 10 bases from J, leaving 12 bases between. CDR3 length equals 13 residues. Germline V gives CDR1 KGHDR, CDR2 SFDVKD. The CDR3 nucleotides read TGTGCCACCAGTGATTTTCCCGTTCAGAACTACACCTTC. It translates to CATSDFPVQNYTF.

J is TRBJ2-1 and V is TRBV5-1; possible D gene TRBD1, 6 bases. The germline gives CDR1 SGHRS, CDR2 YFSETQ. The CDR3 length is 15 residues. Trimming shortened V by 2 bases and J by 2 bases, and 11 bases separated the two germline ends. The chain's CDR3 is CASSFVAGAYNEQFF. CDR3 sequence (DNA): TGCGCCAGCAGCTTCGTGGCAGGGGCCTACAATGAGCAGTTCTTC. Drawing the rest from reference TRBV5-1 and TRBJ2-1, the complete variable domain is KAGVTQTPRYLIKTRGQQVTLSCSPISGHRSVSWYQQTPGQGLQFLFEYFSETQRNKGNFPGRFSGRQFSNSRSEMNVSTLELGDSALYLCASSFVAGAYNEQFFGPGTRLTVL.

The chain links TRBV6-1 to TRBJ1-5; D gene unclear. CDR1 and CDR2 from the germline V gene are MNHNS and SASEGT. This CDR3 is 13 amino acids long. The V end lost 1 base, the J end lost 7 bases, and 8 bases lay between the germline ends. In DNA form, the CDR3 reads TGTGCCAGCAGTGAAGAATGGAGACAGCCCCAGCATTTT. It encodes CASSEEWRQPQHF.

The CDR3 is CASSPEVNSYEQYF. CDR3 DNA: TGCGCCAGCAGCCCCGAGGTAAACTCCTACGAGCAGTACTTC. The V and J genes are TRBV4-1 and TRBJ2-7; D uncertain. The CDR3 contains 14 residues. Trimming cost V 4 bases and J 0 bases, with 10 bases left between them. Germline assignment: CDR1 MGHRA and CDR2 YSYEKL.

The chain combines TRBV15 with TRBJ2-1; 9 bases line up with TRBD1. This CDR3 is 16 amino acids long. J was trimmed by 3 bases and V by 3 bases; bases with no gene match: 6. Germline CDR1 is LNHNV and CDR2 is YYDKDF (reference sequence). The CDR3 region is CATSRTGTGIYNEQFF. As DNA, the CDR3 is TGTGCCACCAGCAGGACCGGGACAGGGATCTACAATGAGCAGTTCTTC.

The chain carries TRBV24-1 and TRBJ1-5, with 10 bases lining up with TRBD1. The ends lost 5 bases at V and 2 bases at J; junction bases unmatched: 2. Germline CDR1 and CDR2: KGHDR and SFDVKD. The CDR3 totals 15 residues. CDR3 nucleotide sequence: TGTGCCACCAGTGCCGGGACAGGGGGCAATCAGCCCCAGCATTTT. It specifies CATSAGTGGNQPQHF.

The rearrangement uses TRBV14 and TRBJ2-1, with TRBD1 as a possible D gene (6 bases). This CDR3 is 18 amino acids long. The germline V and J ends were trimmed by 1 base and 6 bases, with 22 bases remaining between them. Germline lookup yields CDR1 SGHDN and CDR2 FVKESK. CDR3 coding DNA: TGTGCCAGCAGCCAAGCCTATCCGACAGGTCCCTTGAGCAATGAGCAGTTCTTC. Encoded protein: CASSQAYPTGPLSNEQFF.

J is TRBJ1-1 and V is TRBV7-9; no firm D call. CDR3 length: 15 amino acids. Germline values: CDR1 SEHNR, CDR2 FQNEAQ (reference sequence). Between the trimmed V and J ends, which lost 1 base and 2 bases, there was a span of 11 bases. CDR3 in amino acids: CASSLDLFLNTEAFF. The CDR3 bases are TGTGCCAGCAGCTTAGATTTGTTCCTCAACACTGAAGCTTTCTTT. Filled out from reference TRBV7-9 and TRBJ1-1, the complete variable domain reads DTGVSQNPRHKITKRGQNVTFRCDPISEHNRLYWYRQTLGQGPEFLTYFQNEAQLEKSRLLSDRFSAERPKGSFSTLEIQRTEQGDSAMYLCASSLDLFLNTEAFFGQGTRLTVV.

This clone has more than one count but fewer than ten. This sequence joins TRBV4-1 and TRBJ2-2; 8 bases line up with TRBD2. The length of the CDR3 is 16 residues. J was trimmed by 4 bases and V by 0 bases; bases with no gene match: 4. CDR1 MGHRA and CDR2 YSYEKL come from the germline V gene. CDR3 in DNA: TGCGCCAGCAGCCAAGATCCGGGGGGGAGCACCGGGGAGCTGTTTTTT. Residues: CASSQDPGGSTGELFF.

The rearrangement uses TRBV6-2 or TRBV6-3 and TRBJ2-7; 8 positions match TRBD1. The CDR3 runs to 15 residues. Losses at the gene ends were 1 base for V and 6 bases for J; bases not matched to a gene: 8. Per the germline V gene, CDR1 is MNHEY and CDR2 is SVGEGT. This chain's CDR3 is CASSYWVRGLSEQYF. DNA of the CDR3: TGTGCCAGCAGTTACTGGGTCAGGGGGCTCTCCGAGCAGTACTTC.

CDR3 sequence reads: CASSADRDKLYEQYF. The CDR3 DNA sequence: TGTGCCAGCAGTGCAGACAGGGATAAACTCTACGAGCAGTACTTC. V usage is TRBV2 and J usage is TRBJ2-7, with TRBD1 matching 7 bases. Germline lookup yields CDR1 SNHLY and CDR2 FYNNEI. The CDR3 spans 15 residues. The J segment lost 3 bases and the V segment lost 4 bases, leaving 9 bases of the junction unmatched.

V is TRBV5-5 and J is TRBJ2-5; 9 bases fit TRBD2. Germline-derived CDR1 and CDR2 are SGHKS and YYEKEE (reference sequence). The J segment lost 7 bases and the V segment lost 2 bases, leaving 6 bases of the junction unmatched. The CDR3 is 14 amino acids. Here the CDR3 reads CASSFPSGIWTQYF. The CDR3, as DNA: TGTGCCAGCAGCTTTCCTAGCGGGATCTGGACCCAGTACTTC. Variable domain in full (rest from reference TRBV5-5 and TRBJ2-5): DAGVTQSPTHLIKTRGQQVTLRCSPISGHKSVSWYQQVLGQGPQFIFQYYEKEERGRGNFPDRFSARQFPNYSSELNVNALLLGDSALYLCASSFPSGIWTQYFGPGTRLLVL.

This clone was observed at least ten times. The rearrangement uses TRBV5-4 and TRBJ2-7, with 9 bases fitting TRBD1. Germline loops: CDR1 SGHNT, CDR2 YYREEE (reference sequence). The CDR3 contains 15 residues. Unmatched junction bases numbered 8, after V lost 0 bases and J lost 7 bases. In DNA form, the CDR3 reads TGTGCCAGCAGCTTGGGGGACAGGGCGTCCCGGGAGCAGTACTTC. Its protein is CASSLGDRASREQYF. The full variable domain, completed using reference TRBV5-4 and TRBJ2-7, is ETGVTQSPTHLIKTRGQQVTLRCSSQSGHNTVSWYQQALGQGPQFIFQYYREEENGRGNFPPRFSGLQFPNYSSELNVNALELDDSALYLCASSLGDRASREQYFGPGTRLTVT.

This chain connects TRBV6-5 to TRBJ2-3, with 9 bases identical to TRBD2. V lost 0 bases and J lost 0; bases outside the gene matches: 1. This CDR3 is built from 16 residues. The germline V gene has CDR1 MNHEY and CDR2 SVGAGI. CDR3 nucleotide sequence: TGTGCCAGCAGTTACTCCGGACTAGCGAGCACAGATACGCAGTATTTT. The encoded protein is CASSYSGLASTDTQYF.